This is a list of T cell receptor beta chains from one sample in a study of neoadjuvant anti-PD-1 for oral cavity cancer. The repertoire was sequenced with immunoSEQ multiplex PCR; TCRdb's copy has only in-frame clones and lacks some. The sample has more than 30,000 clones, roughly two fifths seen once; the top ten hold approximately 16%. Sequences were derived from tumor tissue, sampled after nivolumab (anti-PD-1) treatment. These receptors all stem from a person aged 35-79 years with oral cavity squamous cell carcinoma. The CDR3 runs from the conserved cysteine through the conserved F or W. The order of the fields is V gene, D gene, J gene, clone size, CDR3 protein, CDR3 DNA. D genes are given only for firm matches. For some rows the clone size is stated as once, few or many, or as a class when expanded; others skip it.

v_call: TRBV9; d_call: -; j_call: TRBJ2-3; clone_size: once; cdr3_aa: CASSAPNFMDTQYF; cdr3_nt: TGTGCCAGCAGCGCCCCAAATTTTATGGATACGCAGTATTTT
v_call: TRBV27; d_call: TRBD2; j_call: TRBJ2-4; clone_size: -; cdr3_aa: CASFPRGVADDPNIQYF; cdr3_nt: TGTGCCAGCTTCCCCCGGGGGGTCGCCGACGACCCAAACATTCAGTACTTC
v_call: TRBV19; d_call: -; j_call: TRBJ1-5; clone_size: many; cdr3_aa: CASRAYLGGNQPQHF; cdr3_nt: TGTGCCTCCCGGGCCTACCTAGGGGGCAATCAGCCCCAGCATTTT
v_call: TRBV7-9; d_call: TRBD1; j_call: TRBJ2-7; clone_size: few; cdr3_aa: CASSFTGGQEYEQYF; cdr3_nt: TGTGCCAGCAGCTTTACAGGGGGTCAAGAATACGAGCAGTACTTC
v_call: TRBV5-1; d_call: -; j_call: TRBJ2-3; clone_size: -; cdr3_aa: CASSLDKGWADTQYF; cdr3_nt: TGCGCCAGCAGCTTGGATAAGGGTTGGGCAGATACGCAGTATTTT
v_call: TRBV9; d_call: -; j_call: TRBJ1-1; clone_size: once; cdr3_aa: CASSVGGTMNTEAFF; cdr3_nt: TGTGCCAGCAGCGTAGGAGGGACCATGAACACTGAAGCTTTCTTT
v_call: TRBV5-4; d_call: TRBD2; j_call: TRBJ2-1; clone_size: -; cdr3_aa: CASSSAGTSAYNEQFF; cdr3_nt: TGTGCCAGCAGCTCGGCCGGGACTAGCGCCTACAATGAGCAGTTCTTC
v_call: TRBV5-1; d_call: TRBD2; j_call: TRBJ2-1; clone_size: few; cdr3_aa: CASSYGTSVLNEQFF; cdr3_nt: TGCGCCAGCAGCTACGGGACTAGCGTCCTCAATGAGCAGTTCTTC
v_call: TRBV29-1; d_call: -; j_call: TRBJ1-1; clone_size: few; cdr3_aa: CSVRFQGEAFF; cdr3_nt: TGCAGCGTGCGGTTCCAGGGAGAAGCTTTCTTT
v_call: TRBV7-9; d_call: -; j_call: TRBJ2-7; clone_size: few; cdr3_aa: CASTPPWTLYEQYF; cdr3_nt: TGTGCCAGCACCCCACCCTGGACACTCTACGAGCAGTACTTC
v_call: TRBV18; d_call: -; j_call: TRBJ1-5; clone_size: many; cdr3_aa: CASSPREDQPQHF; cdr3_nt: TGTGCCAGCTCACCACGGGAAGATCAGCCCCAGCATTTT
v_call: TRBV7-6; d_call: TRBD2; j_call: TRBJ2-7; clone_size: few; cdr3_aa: CASSLGGRAVREQYF; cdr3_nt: TGTGCCAGCAGCTTAGGTGGGAGGGCAGTTCGCGAGCAGTACTTC
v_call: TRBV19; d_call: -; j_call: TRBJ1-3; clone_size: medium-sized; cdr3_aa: CASSISSVAGNTIYF; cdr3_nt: TGTGCCAGTAGTATCAGCAGTGTTGCTGGAAACACCATATATTTT
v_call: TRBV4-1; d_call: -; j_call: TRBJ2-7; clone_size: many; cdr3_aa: CASSQAGAGPYEQYF; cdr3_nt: TGCGCCAGCAGCCAAGCGGGGGCGGGTCCCTACGAGCAGTACTTC
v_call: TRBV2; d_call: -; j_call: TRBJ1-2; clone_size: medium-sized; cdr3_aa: CASTEGGANYGYTF; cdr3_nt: TGTGCCAGCACCGAAGGGGGGGCAAACTATGGCTACACCTTC
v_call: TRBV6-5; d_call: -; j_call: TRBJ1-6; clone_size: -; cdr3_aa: CASSHRSYNSPLHF; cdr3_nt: TGTGCCAGCAGTCATAGATCCTATAATTCACCCCTCCACTTT
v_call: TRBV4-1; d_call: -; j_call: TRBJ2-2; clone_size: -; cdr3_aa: CASSQTISVDVDTGELFF; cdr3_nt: TGCGCCAGCAGCCAGACTATTTCCGTGGACGTTGACACCGGGGAGCTGTTTTTT
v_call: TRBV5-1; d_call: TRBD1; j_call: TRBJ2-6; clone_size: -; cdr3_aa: CASSQNRGAGANVLTF; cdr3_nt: TGCGCCAGCAGTCAAAACAGGGGGGCTGGGGCCAACGTCCTGACTTTC
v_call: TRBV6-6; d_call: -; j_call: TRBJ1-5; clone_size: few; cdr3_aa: CASKQGGQINQPQHF; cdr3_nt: TGTGCCAGCAAACAAGGCGGGCAGATCAATCAGCCCCAGCATTTT
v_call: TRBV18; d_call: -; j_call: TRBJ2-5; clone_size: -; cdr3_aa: CASSPASKETQYF; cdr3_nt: TGTGCCAGCTCACCGGCGAGTAAAGAGACCCAGTACTTC
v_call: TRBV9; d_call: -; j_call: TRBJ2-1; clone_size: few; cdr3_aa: CASSVESRPYNEQFF; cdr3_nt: TGTGCCAGCAGCGTAGAAAGCAGGCCTTACAATGAGCAGTTCTTC
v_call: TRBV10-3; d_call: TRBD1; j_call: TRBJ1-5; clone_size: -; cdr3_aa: CAIRRTGANQPQHF; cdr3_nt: TGTGCCATCAGGAGGACAGGGGCTAATCAGCCCCAGCATTTT
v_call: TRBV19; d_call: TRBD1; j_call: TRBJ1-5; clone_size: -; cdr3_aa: CASSRTGVQPQHF; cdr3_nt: TGTGCCAGTAGTAGGACAGGGGTTCAGCCCCAGCATTTT
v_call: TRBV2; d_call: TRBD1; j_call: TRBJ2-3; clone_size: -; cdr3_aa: CATESPGQGISTDTQYF; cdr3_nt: TGTGCCACCGAGAGCCCGGGACAGGGAATCAGCACAGATACGCAGTATTTT
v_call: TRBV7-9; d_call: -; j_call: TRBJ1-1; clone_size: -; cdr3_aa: CASSLGWGGTEAFF; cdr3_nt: TGTGCCAGCAGCTTAGGTTGGGGGGGCACTGAAGCTTTCTTT
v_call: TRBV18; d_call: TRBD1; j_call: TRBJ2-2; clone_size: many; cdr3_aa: CASSLHRGDGGELFF; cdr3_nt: TGTGCCAGCTCACTACACAGGGGAGACGGCGGGGAGCTGTTTTTT
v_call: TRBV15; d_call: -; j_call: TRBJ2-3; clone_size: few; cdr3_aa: CATSGNWRGASTDTQYF; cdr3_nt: TGTGCCACCAGCGGTAATTGGCGGGGAGCTAGCACAGATACGCAGTATTTT
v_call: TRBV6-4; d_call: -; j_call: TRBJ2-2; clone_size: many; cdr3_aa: CASSQRGSTGELFF; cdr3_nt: TGTGCCAGCAGTCAACGGGGAAGCACCGGGGAGCTGTTTTTT
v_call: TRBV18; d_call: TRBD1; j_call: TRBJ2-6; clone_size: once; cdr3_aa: CASSQGQGALGANVLTF; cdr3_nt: TGTGCCAGCTCACAGGGACAGGGGGCCTTGGGGGCCAACGTCCTGACTTTC
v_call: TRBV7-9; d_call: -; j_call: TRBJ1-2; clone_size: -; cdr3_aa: CASSLVASFKANYGYTF; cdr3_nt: TGTGCCAGCAGCTTAGTTGCCAGCTTCAAAGCTAACTATGGCTACACCTTC
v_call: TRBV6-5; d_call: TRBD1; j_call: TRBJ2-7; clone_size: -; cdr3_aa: CASTQGQGGEQYF; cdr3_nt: TGTGCCAGCACCCAGGGACAGGGTGGCGAGCAGTACTTC
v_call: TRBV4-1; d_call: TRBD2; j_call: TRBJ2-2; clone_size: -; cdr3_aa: CASSQSGRNTGELFF; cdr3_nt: TGCGCCAGCAGCCAGAGCGGGAGGAACACCGGGGAGCTGTTTTTT
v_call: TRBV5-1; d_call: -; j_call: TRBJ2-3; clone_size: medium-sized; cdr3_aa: CASMREGTDTQYF; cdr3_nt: TGCGCCAGCATGAGGGAGGGCACAGATACGCAGTATTTT
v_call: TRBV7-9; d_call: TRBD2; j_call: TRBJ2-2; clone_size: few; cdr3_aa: CASKRSGLAGAGYTGELFF; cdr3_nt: TGTGCCAGCAAGAGATCTGGACTAGCGGGAGCGGGGTACACCGGGGAGCTGTTTTTT
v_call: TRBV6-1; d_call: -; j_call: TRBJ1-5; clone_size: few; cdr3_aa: CASSRDLRQPQHF; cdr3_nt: TGTGCCAGCAGCCGGGACTTGCGACAGCCCCAGCATTTT
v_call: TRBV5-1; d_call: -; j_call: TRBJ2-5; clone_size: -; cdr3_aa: CASSLARQETQYF; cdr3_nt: TGCGCCAGCAGCTTGGCCAGACAAGAGACCCAGTACTTC
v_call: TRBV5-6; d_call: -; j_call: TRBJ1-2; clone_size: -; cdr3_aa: CASRHRDGYTF; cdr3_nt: TGTGCCAGCAGACACCGGGATGGCTACACCTTC
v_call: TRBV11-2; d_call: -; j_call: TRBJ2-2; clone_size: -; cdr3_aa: CASIPGTLLTGELFF; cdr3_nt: TGTGCCAGCATCCCGGGGACTCTATTAACCGGGGAGCTGTTTTTT
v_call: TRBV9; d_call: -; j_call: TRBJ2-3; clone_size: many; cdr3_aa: CASSVEVGDTQYF; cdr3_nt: TGTGCCAGCAGCGTAGAGGTGGGAGATACGCAGTATTTT
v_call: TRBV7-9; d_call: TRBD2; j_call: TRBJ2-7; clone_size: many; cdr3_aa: CASSLVGGSYEQYF; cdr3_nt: TGTGCCAGCAGCTTAGTGGGCGGGAGCTACGAGCAGTACTTC
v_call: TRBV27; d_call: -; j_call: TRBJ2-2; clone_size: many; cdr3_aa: CASRTSGPNTGELFF; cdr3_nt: TGTGCCAGCAGGACTTCAGGACCAAACACCGGGGAGCTGTTTTTT
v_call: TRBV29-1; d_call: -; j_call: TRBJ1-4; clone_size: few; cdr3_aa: CSVVGHKEEKLFF; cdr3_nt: TGCAGCGTCGTAGGCCACAAGGAGGAAAAACTGTTTTTT
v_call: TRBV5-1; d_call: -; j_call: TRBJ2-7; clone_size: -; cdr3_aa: CASSLRLGAEQYF; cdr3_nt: TGCGCCAGCAGCTTAAGGTTGGGCGCCGAGCAGTACTTC
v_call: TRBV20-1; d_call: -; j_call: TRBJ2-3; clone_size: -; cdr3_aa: CSANTDTQYF; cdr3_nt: TGCAGTGCTAATACAGATACGCAGTATTTT
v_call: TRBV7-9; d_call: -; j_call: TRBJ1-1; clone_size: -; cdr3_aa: CASSSCRGGYTEAFF; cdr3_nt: TGTGCCAGCAGCTCGTGTAGGGGTGGTTACACTGAAGCTTTCTTT
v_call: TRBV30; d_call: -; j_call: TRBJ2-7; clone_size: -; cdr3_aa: CAWSPQVYEQYF; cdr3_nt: TGTGCCTGGAGTCCACAGGTTTACGAGCAGTACTTC
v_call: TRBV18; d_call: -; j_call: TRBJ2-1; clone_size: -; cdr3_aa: CASSRFDKLNEQFF; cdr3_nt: TGTGCCAGCTCAAGGTTTGATAAGCTCAATGAGCAGTTCTTC
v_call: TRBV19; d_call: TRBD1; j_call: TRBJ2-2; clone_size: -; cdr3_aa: CASSIRGPGELFF; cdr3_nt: TGTGCCAGTAGTATTAGGGGGCCCGGGGAGCTGTTTTTT
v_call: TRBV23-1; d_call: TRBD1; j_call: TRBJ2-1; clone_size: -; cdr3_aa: CASRTKGQVKLNEQFF; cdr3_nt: TGCGCCAGCAGGACCAAGGGACAGGTGAAATTGAATGAGCAGTTCTTC
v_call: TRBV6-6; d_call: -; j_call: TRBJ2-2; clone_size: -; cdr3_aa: CASLRSGVNTGELFF; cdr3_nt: TGTGCCAGCCTTAGGTCAGGGGTTAACACCGGGGAGCTGTTTTTT